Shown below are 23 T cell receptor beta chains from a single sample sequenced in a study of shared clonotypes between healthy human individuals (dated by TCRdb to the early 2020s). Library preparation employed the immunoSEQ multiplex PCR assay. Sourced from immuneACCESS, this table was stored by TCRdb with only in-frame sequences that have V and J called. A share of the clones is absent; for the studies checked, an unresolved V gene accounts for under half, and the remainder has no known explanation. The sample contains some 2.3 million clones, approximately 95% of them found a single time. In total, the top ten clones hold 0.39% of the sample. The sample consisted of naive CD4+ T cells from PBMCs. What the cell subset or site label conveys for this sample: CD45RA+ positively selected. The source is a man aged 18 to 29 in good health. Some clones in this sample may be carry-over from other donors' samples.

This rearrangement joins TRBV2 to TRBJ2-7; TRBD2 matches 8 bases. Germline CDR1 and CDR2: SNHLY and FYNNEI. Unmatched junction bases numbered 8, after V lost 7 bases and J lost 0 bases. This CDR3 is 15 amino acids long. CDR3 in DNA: TGTGCCAGCAAGGTACAGCGGGGGAGCTCCTACGAGCAGTACTTC. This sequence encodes CASKVQRGSSYEQYF.

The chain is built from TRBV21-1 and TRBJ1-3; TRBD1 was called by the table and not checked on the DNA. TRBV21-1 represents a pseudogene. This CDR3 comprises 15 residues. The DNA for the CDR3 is TGTGCCAGCAGCGACCGGGACAGATCTGGAAACACCATATATTTT. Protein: CASSDRDRSGNTIYF.

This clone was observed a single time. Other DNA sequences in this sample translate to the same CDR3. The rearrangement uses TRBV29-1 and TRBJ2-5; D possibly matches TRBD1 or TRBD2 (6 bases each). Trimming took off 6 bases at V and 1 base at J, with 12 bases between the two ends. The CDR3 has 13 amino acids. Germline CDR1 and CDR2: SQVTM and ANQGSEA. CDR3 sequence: CSVRGLLQETQYF. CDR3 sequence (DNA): TGCAGCGTCCGGGGGCTCCTCCAAGAGACCCAGTACTTC.

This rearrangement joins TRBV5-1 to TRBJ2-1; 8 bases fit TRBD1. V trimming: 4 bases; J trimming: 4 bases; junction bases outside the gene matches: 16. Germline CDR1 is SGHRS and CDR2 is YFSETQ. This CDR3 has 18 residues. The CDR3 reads CASSPKPGGASDYNEQFF. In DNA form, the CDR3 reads TGCGCCAGCAGCCCCAAACCAGGGGGCGCCTCCGATTACAATGAGCAGTTCTTC.

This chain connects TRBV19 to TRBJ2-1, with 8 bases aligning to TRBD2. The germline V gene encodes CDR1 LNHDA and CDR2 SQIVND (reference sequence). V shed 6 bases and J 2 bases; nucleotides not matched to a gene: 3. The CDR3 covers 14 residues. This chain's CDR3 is CASRGTSTYNEQFF. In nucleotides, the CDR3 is TGTGCCAGTAGGGGGACTAGTACCTACAATGAGCAGTTCTTC.

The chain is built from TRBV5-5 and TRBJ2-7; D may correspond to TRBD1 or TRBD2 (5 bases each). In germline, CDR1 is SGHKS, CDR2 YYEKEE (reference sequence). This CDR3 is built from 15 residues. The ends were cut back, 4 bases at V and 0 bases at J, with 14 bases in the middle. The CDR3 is CASSRGTSHSYEQYF. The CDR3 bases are TGTGCCAGCAGCCGGGGCACATCCCACTCCTACGAGCAGTACTTC. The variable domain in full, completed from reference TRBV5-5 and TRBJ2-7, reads DAGVTQSPTHLIKTRGQQVTLRCSPISGHKSVSWYQQVLGQGPQFIFQYYEKEERGRGNFPDRFSARQFPNYSSELNVNALLLGDSALYLCASSRGTSHSYEQYFGPGTRLTVT.

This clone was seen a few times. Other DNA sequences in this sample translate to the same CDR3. The CDR3 loop is CASSLARRGYTF. The DNA for the CDR3 is TGTGCCAGCAGCTTGGCACGGAGGGGCTACACCTTC. The chain combines TRBV5-6 with TRBJ1-2; D is unresolved. Between the trimmed V and J ends, which lost 0 bases and 8 bases, there was a span of 8 bases. Germline V CDR1 and CDR2: SGHDT, YYEEEE. The CDR3 runs 12 residues.

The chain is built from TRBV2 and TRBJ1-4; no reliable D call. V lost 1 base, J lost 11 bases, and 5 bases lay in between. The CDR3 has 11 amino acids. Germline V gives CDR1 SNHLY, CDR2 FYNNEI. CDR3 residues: CASSEGWKLFF. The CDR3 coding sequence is TGTGCCAGCAGTGAAGGGTGGAAACTGTTTTTT.

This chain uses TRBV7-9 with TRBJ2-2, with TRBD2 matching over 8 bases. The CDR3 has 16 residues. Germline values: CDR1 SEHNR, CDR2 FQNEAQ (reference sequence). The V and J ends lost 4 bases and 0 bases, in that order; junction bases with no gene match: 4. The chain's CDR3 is CASSSRLATNTGELFF. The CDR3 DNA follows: TGTGCCAGCAGCTCAAGACTAGCGACGAACACCGGGGAGCTGTTTTTT.

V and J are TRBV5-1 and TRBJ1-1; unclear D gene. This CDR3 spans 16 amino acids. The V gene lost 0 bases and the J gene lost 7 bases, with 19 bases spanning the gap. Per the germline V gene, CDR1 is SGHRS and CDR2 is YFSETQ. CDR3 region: CASSLDPLGLAGEAFF. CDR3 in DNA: TGCGCCAGCAGCTTGGATCCGCTCGGCCTTGCGGGTGAAGCTTTCTTT.

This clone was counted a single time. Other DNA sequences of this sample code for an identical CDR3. CDR3 DNA sequence: TGCGCCAGCAGCCTCGGGACAGGGCTGGGAGAGACCCAGTACTTC. Protein: CASSLGTGLGETQYF. The chain combines TRBV5-1 with TRBJ2-5; TRBD1 agrees at 9 bases. The V and J ends lost 4 bases and 4 bases, in that order; junction bases with no gene match: 8. The CDR3 length is 15 residues. Germline V CDR1 and CDR2: SGHRS, YFSETQ.

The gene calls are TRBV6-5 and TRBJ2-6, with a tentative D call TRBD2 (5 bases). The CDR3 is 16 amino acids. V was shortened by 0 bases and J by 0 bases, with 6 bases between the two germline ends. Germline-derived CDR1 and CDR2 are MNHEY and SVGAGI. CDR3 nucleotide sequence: TGTGCCAGCAGTTACTCCGGGGTCTCTGGGGCCAACGTCCTGACTTTC. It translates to CASSYSGVSGANVLTF.

The CDR3 region is CASSLASAKNIQYF. The CDR3 DNA follows: TGTGCCAGCAGCTTGGCTTCGGCCAAAAACATTCAGTACTTC. The chain is built from TRBV5-4 and TRBJ2-4; D unclear. The germline V and J ends were trimmed by 0 bases and 1 base, with 5 bases remaining between them. The length of the CDR3 is 14 residues. Germline CDR1 and CDR2: SGHNT and YYREEE (reference sequence).

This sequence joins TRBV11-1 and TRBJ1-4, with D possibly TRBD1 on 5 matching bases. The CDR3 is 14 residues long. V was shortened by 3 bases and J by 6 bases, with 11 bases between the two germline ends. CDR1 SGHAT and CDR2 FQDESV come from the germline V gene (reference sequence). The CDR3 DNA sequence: TGTGCCAGCAGCTTCGACAGATTGGATGAAAAACTGTTTTTT. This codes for CASSFDRLDEKLFF.

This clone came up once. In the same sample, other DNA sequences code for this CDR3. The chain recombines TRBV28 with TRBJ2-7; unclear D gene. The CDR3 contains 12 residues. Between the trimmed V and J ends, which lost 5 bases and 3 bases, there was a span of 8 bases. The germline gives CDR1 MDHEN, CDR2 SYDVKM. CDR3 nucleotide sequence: TGTGCCAGCAGTCTACTCGACTACGAGCAGTACTTC. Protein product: CASSLLDYEQYF.

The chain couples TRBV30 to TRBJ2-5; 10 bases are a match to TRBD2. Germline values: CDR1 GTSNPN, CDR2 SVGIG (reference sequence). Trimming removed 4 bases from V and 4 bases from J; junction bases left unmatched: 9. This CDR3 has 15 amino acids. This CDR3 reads CAWTLPGLARETQYF. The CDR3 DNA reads TGTGCCTGGACCCTACCGGGACTAGCGCGAGAGACCCAGTACTTC.

The CDR3 sequence is CASSAPDDGYNQPQHF. CDR3 nucleotide sequence: TGTGCCAGCAGTGCCCCGGATGACGGGTACAATCAGCCCCAGCATTTT. This sequence joins TRBV25-1 and TRBJ1-5; D gene uncertain. Trimming stripped 4 bases from V and 3 bases from J, with 16 bases between. The germline gives CDR1 MGHDK, CDR2 SYGVNS. The CDR3 totals 16 residues. The variable domain in full, with the rest retrieved from reference TRBV25-1 and TRBJ1-5, is EADIYQTPRYLVIGTGKKITLECSQTMGHDKMYWYQQDPGMELHLIHYSYGVNSTEKGDLSSESTVSRIRTEHFPLTLESARPSHTSQYLCASSAPDDGYNQPQHFGDGTRLSIL.

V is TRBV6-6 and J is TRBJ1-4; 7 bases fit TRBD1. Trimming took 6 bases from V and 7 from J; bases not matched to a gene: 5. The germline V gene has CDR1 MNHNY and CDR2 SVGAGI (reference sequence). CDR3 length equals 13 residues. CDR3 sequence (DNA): TGTGCCAGCAGATACGGGACAGTTGAAAAACTGTTTTTT. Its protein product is CASRYGTVEKLFF.

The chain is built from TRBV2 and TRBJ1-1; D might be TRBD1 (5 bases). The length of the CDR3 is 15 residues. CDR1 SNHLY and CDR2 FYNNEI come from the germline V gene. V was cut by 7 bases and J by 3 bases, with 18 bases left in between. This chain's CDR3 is CASTPGNKIDTEAFF. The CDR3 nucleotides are TGTGCCAGCACTCCAGGGAATAAGATTGACACTGAAGCTTTCTTT.

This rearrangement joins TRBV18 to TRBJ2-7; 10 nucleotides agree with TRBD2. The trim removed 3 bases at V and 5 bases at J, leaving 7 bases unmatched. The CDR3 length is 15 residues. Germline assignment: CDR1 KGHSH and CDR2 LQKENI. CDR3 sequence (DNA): TGTGCCAGCTCACCTAGCGGGAGGTTGATAAACGAGCAGTACTTC. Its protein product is CASSPSGRLINEQYF. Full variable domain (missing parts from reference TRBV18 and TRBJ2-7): NAGVMQNPRHLVRRRGQEARLRCSPMKGHSHVYWYRQLPEEGLKFMVYLQKENIIDESGMPKERFSAEFPKEGPSILRIQQVVRGDSAAYFCASSPSGRLINEQYFGPGTRLTVT.

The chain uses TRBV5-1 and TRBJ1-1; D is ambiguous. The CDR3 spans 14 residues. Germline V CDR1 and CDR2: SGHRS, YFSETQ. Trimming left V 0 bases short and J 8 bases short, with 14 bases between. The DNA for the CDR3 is TGCGCCAGCAGCTTGGAATATGGCGGAAGGGAAGCTTTCTTT. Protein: CASSLEYGGREAFF.

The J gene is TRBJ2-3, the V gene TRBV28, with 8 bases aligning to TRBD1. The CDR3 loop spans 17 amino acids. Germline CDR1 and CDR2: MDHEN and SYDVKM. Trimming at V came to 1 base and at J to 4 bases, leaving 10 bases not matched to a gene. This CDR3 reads CASSLFLGQGGSDTQYF. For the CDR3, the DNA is TGTGCCAGCAGTTTATTCCTTGGACAGGGTGGATCAGATACGCAGTATTTT.

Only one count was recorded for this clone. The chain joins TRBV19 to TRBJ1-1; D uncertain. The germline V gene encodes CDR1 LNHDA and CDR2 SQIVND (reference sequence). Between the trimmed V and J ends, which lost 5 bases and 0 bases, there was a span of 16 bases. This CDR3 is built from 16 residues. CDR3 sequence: CASSSYTNHMNTEAFF. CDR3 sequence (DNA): TGTGCCAGTAGTTCTTACACTAACCACATGAACACTGAAGCTTTCTTT. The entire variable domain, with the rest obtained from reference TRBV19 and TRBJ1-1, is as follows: DGGITQSPKYLFRKEGQNVTLSCEQNLNHDAMYWYRQDPGQGLRLIYYSQIVNDFQKGDIAEGYSVSREKKESFPLTVTSAQKNPTAFYLCASSSYTNHMNTEAFFGQGTRLTVV.